One sample yielded the 29 T cell receptor beta chains listed below, sequenced in a study of tumor-infiltrating lymphocytes in primary liver carcinoma. It was from roughly 20-30 mg of unsorted bulk tissue that RNA and DNA were co-extracted. A primer in the constant region served to generate TCR beta cDNA from about 480 ng of total RNA. Library construction for TCR beta comprised three nested multiplex PCR rounds performed with slightly modified ARM-PCR. Use of TRBV1-TRBV30 forward primers with a C-beta reverse primer characterized the first two PCR rounds, which lasted around 11 cycles each. TCRdb reprocessed the multiplex PCR reads with MiXCR, giving one entry per CDR3 protein. The sample has approximately 88,000 distinct CDR3 sequences, about 70% seen once. Sample: tumor-adjacent normal liver tissue. These receptors all come from a man aged 35-49 years with primary liver carcinoma and hepatitis B virus infection.

The V and J genes are TRBV6-1 and TRBJ2-7; 12 nucleotides line up with TRBD2. The CDR3 contains 15 residues. In germline, CDR1 is MNHNS, CDR2 SASEGT. Trimming removed 2 bases from V and 5 bases from J; junction bases left unmatched: 4. The CDR3 here is CASSERTSGIDEQYF. The CDR3 nucleotides are TGTGCCAGCAGTGAAAGGACTAGCGGGATCGACGAGCAGTACTTC.

Worth noting for this clonotype: A read error is likely, as this CDR3 ends without the conserved phenylalanine or tryptophan. The DNA is left out, because the CDR3 cannot be placed on it with certainty; the CDR3 is given as TCRdb lists it. This chain connects TRBV10-3 to TRBJ2-2. Germline V gene data show CDR1 as ENHRY and CDR2 as SYGVKD. The CDR3 is 13 residues long, ends included. CDR3 protein: CATRRLSTGEQFS.

This clonotype appeared a single time. V usage is TRBV3-1 and J usage is TRBJ1-2; D not resolved. This CDR3 is 15 amino acids long. V was trimmed by 1 base and J by 2 bases, leaving 11 bases between them. CDR1 and CDR2 from the germline V gene are LGHDT and YNNKEL (reference sequence). CDR3 sequence: CASSQGVGRNYGYTF. Written as DNA, the CDR3 is TGTGCCAGCAGCCAAGGTGTCGGACGGAACTATGGCTACACCTTC.

Points on this clonotype: Germline and junction disagree at one end, which may indicate a read error. As DNA, the CDR3 is TGTGCCATCGGTGACAGGGTAGACCTAGGAGCCAACGTCCTGACTTTC. As protein: CAIGDRVDLGANVLTF. The V call is TRBV10-3, the J call TRBJ2-6, with TRBD1 identical over 7 bases. CDR1 is ENHRY, CDR2 SYGVKD, per germline. The CDR3 length is 16 residues.

This clonotype was found once. A much larger clone is a single base away; this may be a read error. This chain uses TRBV7-8 with TRBJ2-3; D remains unclear. This CDR3 comprises 14 residues. V was shortened by 5 bases and J by 0 bases, with 9 bases between the two germline ends. Germline loops: CDR1 SGHVS, CDR2 FQNEAQ. The CDR3 spells CASSATPSTDTQYF. CDR3 DNA: TGTGCCAGCAGCGCAACACCAAGCACAGATACGCAGTATTTT.

Worth noting for this clonotype: Lacking the conserved final phenylalanine or tryptophan, this CDR3 likely reflects a read error. The rearrangement links TRBV6-1 to TRBJ2-1; D assignment may be TRBD1 or TRBD2 (5 bases each). The germline gives CDR1 MNHNS, CDR2 SASEGT. Trimming stripped 1 base from V and 6 bases from J, with 16 bases between. There are 16 residues in the CDR3. CDR3 bases: TGTGCCAGCAGTGAAGTCCCGGGACGGACGGGCAATGAGCAGTTCCTC. Translation gives CASSEVPGRTGNEQFL.

This chain links TRBV6-5 with TRBJ1-6; D may be TRBD1 (5 bases). Germline CDR1 is MNHEY and CDR2 is SVGAGI. The CDR3 runs 13 residues. The CDR3 sequence: CDSRAWYNSPLHF. CDR3 coding DNA: TGTGATAGCAGGGCTTGGTATAATTCACCCCTCCACTTT.

The chain carries TRBV11-2 and TRBJ2-7, with D tentatively TRBD1 (6 bases). Looked up from germline, CDR1 is SGHAT and CDR2 is FQNNGV. This CDR3 spans 16 amino acids. V was trimmed by 3 bases and J by 4 bases, leaving 19 bases between them. CDR3 DNA sequence: TGTGCCAGCAGCTTCAGAGGTAACAGGGAAAAGTACGAGCAGTACTTC. This encodes CASSFRGNREKYEQYF.

Details on this clonotype: The conserved phenylalanine or tryptophan normally closing the CDR3 is absent here, so this likely arose from a read error. The gene calls are TRBV11-2 and TRBJ1-3; 11 bases align to TRBD1. The CDR3 totals 15 residues. Germline CDR1 reads SGHAT; CDR2 reads FQNNGV. Written as DNA, the CDR3 is TGTGCTAGCAGCCCTTTGGACAGGGGGCTAAACACCATATATCTT. Amino acid sequence: CASSPLDRGLNTIYL.

Turning to this clonotype: This clone may be a read error of a much larger clone one base away. The chain uses TRBV6-1 and TRBJ2-1; D is possibly TRBD1 (7 bases). V lost 8 bases and J lost 5, with 19 bases in between. Germline CDR1 reads MNHNS; CDR2 reads SASEGT. The CDR3 loop spans 15 amino acids. Written as DNA, the CDR3 is TGTGCCAGCTCATCAGGGGGGAGTTCCCACAATGAGCAGTTCTTC. Protein sequence: CASSSGGSSHNEQFF.

A word on this clonotype: A much larger clone lies one base from this, so it may be a read error. The chain links TRBV6-5 to TRBJ2-1; perhaps TRBD2 as D (6 bases). Germline V gives CDR1 MNHEY, CDR2 SVGAGI. The CDR3 covers 14 residues. V dropped 8 bases and J dropped 4 bases, with 15 bases sitting between them. CDR3 nucleotide sequence: TGTGCCAGCGGTCCCCTAGCGAATTACAATGAGCAGTTCTTC. The encoded protein is CASGPLANYNEQFF.

With respect to this clonotype: This sequence may be a read error, since a much larger clone differs from it by one base. This rearrangement joins TRBV29-1 to TRBJ2-2; tentatively, D is TRBD1 (5 bases). There are 14 residues in the CDR3. Germline assignment: CDR1 SQVTM and CDR2 ANQGSEA. The CDR3: CGVQQGSNTGELFF. The CDR3 coding sequence is TGCGGCGTTCAGCAGGGCTCGAACACCGGGGAGCTGTTTTTT.

As for this clonotype: The CDR3 carries no conserved terminal phenylalanine or tryptophan, so it likely arises from a read error. The gene calls are TRBV11-2 and TRBJ2-7, with 9 nucleotides matching TRBD2. The CDR3 has 14 amino acids. Germline V CDR1 and CDR2: SGHAT, FQNNGV. The ends lost 4 bases at V and 6 bases at J; junction bases unmatched: 7. CDR3 protein: CASSSAGGFTEQYL. The CDR3 nucleotides are TGTGCCAGCAGCTCAGCGGGAGGCTTTACCGAGCAGTACCTC.

Comments on this clonotype: Its ends do not fully match the called genes, so a read error is possible. The chain joins TRBV11-1 to TRBJ2-3; TRBD2 matches 9 bases. The CDR3 extends over 16 amino acids. Per germline, CDR1 SGHAT and CDR2 FQDESV (reference sequence). For the CDR3, the DNA is TGTGCCAGCAACAAGGGACTAGCAGTTAGCACAGATACGCAGTATTTC. This gives the protein CASNKGLAVSTDTQYF.

Of note for this clonotype: A much larger clone lies a single base off, so this may be a read error. The V call is TRBV5-6, the J call TRBJ2-5; D possibly corresponds to TRBD1 (6 bases). The CDR3 is made up of 14 amino acids. CDR1 SGHDT and CDR2 YYEEEE come from the germline V gene. Written as DNA, the CDR3 is TGTACCAGCAGCAGGGGTGGGGGCTTAGAGACCCAGTACTTC. This translates into CTSSRGGGLETQYF.

In DNA, the CDR3 is TGTGCCAGCAAGGGGGCACTAGCAGAAGGTGAGCAGTTCTTC. Protein sequence: CASKGALAEGEQFF. V usage is TRBV2 and J usage is TRBJ2-1, with a weak D call TRBD1 (7 bases). The CDR3 runs to 14 residues. Between the trimmed V and J ends, which lost 7 bases and 9 bases, there was a span of 19 bases. Germline CDR1 reads SNHLY; CDR2 reads FYNNEI.

This clonotype was seen more than once but under ten times. V gene TRBV7-9 combines with J gene TRBJ2-1; D is possibly TRBD1 or TRBD2 (5 bases each). The CDR3 spans 13 residues. V was pared by 5 bases and J by 5 bases, with 10 bases between. CDR1 and CDR2 from the germline V gene are SEHNR and FQNEAQ (reference sequence). The CDR3 sequence: CASSPLGDNEQFF. CDR3 DNA sequence: TGTGCCAGCAGCCCATTGGGGGACAATGAGCAGTTCTTC.

Notes on this clonotype: At one end, the junction sequence differs from germline, possibly due to a read error. V is TRBV11-3 and J is TRBJ2-7; D is undetermined. The CDR3 is 19 amino acids. In germline, CDR1 is SGHNT, CDR2 YENEEA. In DNA form, the CDR3 reads TGTGCCAGCAGCTTAGAGAAATGGGCTAAGGAACAATCTTTCTACGGGCAGTACTTC. Protein sequence: CASSLEKWAKEQSFYGQYF.

Concerning this clonotype itself: This clone may be a read error of a much larger clone one base away. The rearrangement joins TRBV5-4 to TRBJ1-2; D is perhaps TRBD1 (5 bases). The germline V gene has CDR1 SGHNT and CDR2 YYREEE (reference sequence). This CDR3 comprises 16 residues. CDR3 protein: CTSSPGGGALNYGYTF. CDR3 sequence (DNA): TGTACCAGCAGCCCCGGGGGGGGAGCTTTAAACTATGGCTACACCTTC. Drawing the rest from reference TRBV5-4 and TRBJ1-2, the complete variable domain is ETGVTQSPTHLIKTRGQQVTLRCSSQSGHNTVSWYQQALGQGPQFIFQYYREEENGRGNFPPRFSGLQFPNYSSELNVNALELDDSALYLCTSSPGGGALNYGYTFGSGTRLTVV.

This clonotype was seen at least ten times. CDR3 residues: CASSFLGLSGNTIYF. CDR3 DNA sequence: TGTGCCAGCAGCTTCTTGGGCCTTTCTGGAAACACCATATATTTT. The chain uses TRBV11-2 and TRBJ1-3, with D hard to call. Trimming stripped 3 bases from V and 1 base from J, with 10 bases between. The CDR3 consists of 15 residues. Per germline, CDR1 SGHAT and CDR2 FQNNGV.

In its sample, this clonotype was seen many times. The V and J genes are TRBV4-1 and TRBJ2-3, with a tentative D call TRBD2 (5 bases). From germline, CDR1 is MGHRA and CDR2 YSYEKL. The CDR3 loop spans 15 amino acids. V was clipped by 1 base and J by 0 bases, with 8 bases between them. Here the CDR3 DNA reads TGCGCCAGCAGCCAAGGTACGGGAAGCACAGATACGCAGTATTTT. Protein sequence: CASSQGTGSTDTQYF.

Note on this clonotype: Germline and junction disagree at one end, which may indicate a read error. The J gene is TRBJ2-7, the V gene TRBV6-5; 16 bases are shared with TRBD2. The CDR3 has 20 amino acids. CDR1 is MNHEY, CDR2 SVGAGI, per germline. Here the CDR3 reads CASSEIGGSGLAGGPYEQYF. The CDR3 DNA is TGTGCCAGCAGCGAAATAGGAGGGTCGGGACTAGCGGGAGGGCCCTACGAGCAATACTTC.

This clonotype has more than one count but fewer than ten. A much larger clone lies a single base off, so this may be a read error. This chain joins TRBV29-1 and TRBJ2-4; D is unresolved. This CDR3 comprises 13 residues. From germline, CDR1 is SQVTM and CDR2 ANQGSEA. In DNA form, the CDR3 reads TGCAGCATTGAAATCGGAGCCCAAAACATTCAGTACTTC. It encodes CSIEIGAQNIQYF.

Note on this clonotype: In this CDR3 the conserved last residue, phenylalanine or tryptophan, is missing, so a read error is likely. The J gene is TRBJ2-5, the V gene TRBV12-3 or TRBV12-4, with no clear D. The CDR3 extends over 13 amino acids. V gave up 7 bases and J gave up 5 bases, with 14 bases separating them. CDR3 bases: TGTGCCAGCACCCCCGGCTATGTGGAGACCCAGTACCTC. Protein: CASTPGYVETQYL.

This clonotype was observed a single time. Germline and junction disagree at one end, which may indicate a read error. This rearrangement joins TRBV11-2 to TRBJ2-3; D is undetermined. The CDR3 extends over 14 amino acids. The germline CDR1 and CDR2 sequences are SGHAT and FQNNGV. The CDR3 region is CASSLERSTDTQYF. CDR3 coding DNA: TGTGCCAGCAGCCTAGAAAGAAGCACAGATACACAGTATTTT.

This sequence joins TRBV7-9 and TRBJ2-3; D gene ambiguous. Trimming removed 5 bases from V and 6 bases from J, with 12 bases in between. Germline V gene data show CDR1 as SEHNR and CDR2 as FQNEAQ (reference sequence). This CDR3 spans 13 amino acids. CDR3 region: CASSPTLADTQYF. DNA for the CDR3: TGTGCCAGCAGCCCCACACTGGCGGATACGCAGTATTTT.

With respect to this clonotype: The CDR3 does not end in the conserved phenylalanine or tryptophan, so this is likely a read error. The DNA is omitted, as the CDR3 cannot be located on it reliably, and the CDR3 follows TCRdb's listing. The CDR3 here is CANSSTGILLSQYL. This chain joins TRBV11-2 and TRBJ2-5. Germline V gives CDR1 SGHAT, CDR2 FQNNGV. Including both end residues, the CDR3 is 14 amino acids long.

The V call is TRBV4-1, the J call TRBJ2-2; D is possibly TRBD2 (5 bases). V lost 1 base and J 7 bases, leaving 10 bases between the germline ends. CDR1 is MGHRA, CDR2 YSYEKL, per germline. This CDR3 spans 14 amino acids. As DNA, the CDR3 is TGCGCCAGCAGCCAAGGGACCGGGATCGGGGAGCTGTTTTTT. Encoded protein: CASSQGTGIGELFF.

The CDR3 here is CASSLMLWDRAISNQPQHF. In nucleotides, the CDR3 is TGTGCCAGCAGTTTAATGCTTTGGGACAGGGCGATCAGCAATCAGCCCCAGCATTTT. The chain links TRBV28 to TRBJ1-5, with 9 positions matching TRBD1. The germline V gene encodes CDR1 MDHEN and CDR2 SYDVKM. This CDR3 has 19 residues. V lost 2 bases to trimming and J lost 1 base; unmatched junction nucleotides: 12.